The next 32 T cell receptor beta chains were all read from a single sample in a study of cytomegalovirus exposure and HLA in healthy donors. In the PCR, 60 Vbeta and 13 Jbeta primers were used. Using immunoSEQ multiplex PCR, the repertoire was profiled, and TCRdb retains in-frame clones only, with some absent. This table holds about 170,000 clones, approximately 80% found once. The material sequenced was PBMCs. The receptors originated from a woman in her forties or fifties in good health and CMV-seropositive.

The chain couples TRBV6-5 to TRBJ2-5; 7 bases match TRBD2. Germline V gene sequence: CDR1 MNHEY, CDR2 SVGAGI. The J segment lost 5 bases and the V segment lost 7 bases, leaving 10 bases of the junction unmatched. This CDR3 spans 14 amino acids. The CDR3 DNA follows: TGTGCCAGCACCCACGGCGGGGGAGGGGAGACCCAGTACTTC. Residues: CASTHGGGGETQYF.

Worth noting for this clone: One junction end disagrees with the germline gene, perhaps due to a read error. V and J are TRBV7-7 and TRBJ2-1; 8 nucleotides agree with TRBD2. The CDR3 is 17 amino acids. Germline assignment: CDR1 SSHAT and CDR2 FNYEAQ (reference sequence). CDR3 region: CASSLVEAGGGYNEQFF. CDR3 sequence (DNA): TGTGCTAGCAGCTTAGTAGAGGCGGGAGGAGGCTACAATGAGCAGTTCTTC.

The chain carries TRBV6-6 and TRBJ2-3; no definite D call. The length of the CDR3 is 11 residues. CDR1 and CDR2 from the germline V gene are MNHNY and SVGAGI (reference sequence). Trimming shortened V by 8 bases and J by 3 bases, and 6 bases separated the two germline ends. CDR3 coding DNA: TGTGCCAGCTCTAGAACAGATACGCAGTATTTT. Protein product: CASSRTDTQYF.

The V call is TRBV28, the J call TRBJ1-2, with TRBD1 identical over 10 bases. The CDR3 is made up of 14 amino acids. Unmatched junction bases numbered 3, after V lost 6 bases and J lost 2 bases. CDR1 is MDHEN, CDR2 SYDVKM, per germline. The CDR3 region is CASSGTGANYGYTF. The CDR3 region has the DNA TGTGCCAGCAGCGGGACAGGGGCAAACTATGGCTACACCTTC.

The chain combines TRBV27 with TRBJ1-2; 7 bases match TRBD1. The CDR3 spans 13 residues. The V gene's germline CDR1 is MNHEY and CDR2 SMNVEV (reference sequence). V trimming: 6 bases; J trimming: 4 bases; junction bases outside the gene matches: 5. CDR3 in amino acids: CASSPTGAYGYTF. Here the CDR3 DNA reads TGTGCCAGCAGCCCCACAGGGGCCTATGGCTACACCTTC.

The chain is built from TRBV4-3 and TRBJ1-1; 7 positions agree with TRBD1. In germline, CDR1 is LGHNA, CDR2 YSLEER. V was pared by 4 bases and J by 5 bases, with 7 bases of the junction left unmatched. CDR3 length: 14 residues. CDR3 protein: CASSRGTELTEAFF. The CDR3 DNA is TGCGCCAGCAGCCGAGGGACAGAGCTTACTGAAGCTTTCTTT.

This sequence joins TRBV5-1 and TRBJ2-1, with 7 bases identical to TRBD1. CDR1 is SGHRS and CDR2 is YFSETQ in the germline V gene. The CDR3 has 15 residues. Unmatched junction bases numbered 10, after V lost 4 bases and J lost 6 bases. CDR3: CASSRRPGQSNEQFF. The CDR3 nucleotides read TGCGCCAGCAGCCGCAGACCGGGACAGTCCAATGAGCAGTTCTTC.

This chain connects TRBV11-1 to TRBJ2-7, with D possibly matching TRBD1 (5 bases). Trimming took off 5 bases at V and 5 bases at J, with 16 bases between the two ends. The CDR3 loop spans 14 amino acids. CDR1 is SGHAT and CDR2 is FQDESV in the germline V gene (reference sequence). In DNA, the CDR3 is TGTGCCAGCAGCCCCCAGGGTGCTGAGAACGAGCAGTACTTC. Translation: CASSPQGAENEQYF. Complete variable domain (other parts from reference TRBV11-1 and TRBJ2-7): EAEVAQSPRYKITEKSQAVAFWCDPISGHATLYWYRQILGQGPELLVQFQDESVVDDSQLPKDRFSAERLKGVDSTLKIQPAELGDSAMYLCASSPQGAENEQYFGPGTRLTVT.

This sequence joins TRBV2 and TRBJ1-4, with a weak D call TRBD1 (5 bases). This CDR3 comprises 12 residues. Germline loops: CDR1 SNHLY, CDR2 FYNNEI. Trimming pared 2 bases from V and 7 bases from J, leaving 5 bases between. CDR3 bases: TGTGCCAGCAGTGAAAGGGGTGAAAAACTGTTTTTT. This gives the protein CASSERGEKLFF.

On this clone itself: The junction departs from germline at one end; a sequencing error may be responsible. Other DNA sequences in the same sample also yield this CDR3. The gene calls are TRBV4-2 and TRBJ2-5, with 7 bases fitting TRBD2. Germline CDR1 and CDR2: LGHNA and YNFKEQ. The length of the CDR3 is 15 residues. CDR3 protein: CASSQGLGGQETQYF. In nucleotides, the CDR3 is TGTGCCAGCAGTCAAGGCTTGGGAGGGCAAGAGACCCAGTACTTC.

This clone came up once. V gene TRBV2 combines with J gene TRBJ2-2; 8 nucleotides align to TRBD2. Per germline, CDR1 SNHLY and CDR2 FYNNEI. The CDR3 totals 15 residues. V dropped 2 bases and J dropped 6; count of bases not matched to a gene: 5. This chain's CDR3 is CASSELAGRSGELFF. CDR3 DNA sequence: TGTGCCAGCAGTGAACTAGCGGGTCGGTCCGGGGAGCTGTTTTTT.

The V call is TRBV2, the J call TRBJ2-7, with 10 positions matching TRBD1. Germline-derived CDR1 and CDR2 are SNHLY and FYNNEI. The ends lost 6 bases at V and 6 bases at J; junction bases unmatched: 11. The CDR3 totals 15 residues. The CDR3 coding sequence is TGTGCCAGCAGGCCCCGACAGGGGGCGAGTGGCGAGCAGTACTTC. Protein sequence: CASRPRQGASGEQYF.

The chain couples TRBV9 to TRBJ2-3; possibly TRBD2 for D (6 bases). CDR1 is SGDLS, CDR2 YYNGEE, per germline. With 0 bases removed from V and 4 bases from J, the gap between germline ends came to 12 bases. The CDR3 sequence is 15 residues long. The CDR3 region is CASSVGGGYADTQYF. CDR3 coding DNA: TGTGCCAGCAGCGTAGGAGGAGGGTACGCAGATACGCAGTATTTT.

This clone appeared a single time. The chain links TRBV7-2 to TRBJ2-2; weak D call: TRBD1 (5 bases). CDR1 is SGHTA and CDR2 is FQGNSA in the germline V gene. This CDR3 is built from 16 residues. V was pared by 5 bases and J by 2 bases, with 15 bases between. In DNA form, the CDR3 reads TGTGCCAGCAGCCTCAGAGACAGCCCCAACACCGGGGAGCTGTTTTTT. It encodes CASSLRDSPNTGELFF.

The sample holds a few counts of this clone. This chain links TRBV15 with TRBJ1-4; TRBD1 might be the D (5 bases). Trimming left V 0 bases short and J 8 bases short, with 16 bases between. Germline V gene sequence: CDR1 LNHNV, CDR2 YYDKDF (reference sequence). The CDR3 runs 16 residues. CDR3 sequence: CATSRDRAQGREKLFF. For the CDR3, the DNA is TGTGCCACCAGCAGAGATAGGGCCCAGGGTAGAGAAAAACTGTTTTTT.

The CDR3 here is CAWSGSIGTSGGKNEQFF. The CDR3 DNA sequence: TGTGCCTGGAGTGGGTCAATCGGGACTAGCGGGGGGAAAAATGAGCAGTTCTTC. The genes are TRBV30 and TRBJ2-1; TRBD2 matches at 15 bases. This CDR3 contains 18 residues. Losses at the gene ends were 1 base for V and 7 bases for J; bases not matched to a gene: 11. Germline CDR1 reads GTSNPN; CDR2 reads SVGIG (reference sequence).

This chain connects TRBV7-9 to TRBJ2-2, with D tentatively TRBD2 (6 bases). Between the trimmed V and J ends, which lost 6 bases and 0 bases, there was a span of 11 bases. Germline V lookup: CDR1 SEHNR, CDR2 FQNEAQ (reference sequence). The CDR3 runs to 15 residues. In nucleotides, the CDR3 is TGTGCCAGCAGTTCGGGACTTACGAACACCGGGGAGCTGTTTTTT. Encoded protein: CASSSGLTNTGELFF. Filled out from reference TRBV7-9 and TRBJ2-2, the complete variable domain reads DTGVSQNPRHKITKRGQNVTFRCDPISEHNRLYWYRQTLGQGPEFLTYFQNEAQLEKSRLLSDRFSAERPKGSFSTLEIQRTEQGDSAMYLCASSSGLTNTGELFFGEGSRLTVL.

The gene calls are TRBV27 and TRBJ1-1; maybe TRBD1 (6 bases). This CDR3 has 17 amino acids. Per germline, CDR1 MNHEY and CDR2 SMNVEV (reference sequence). V was trimmed by 2 bases and J by 4 bases, leaving 20 bases between them. The CDR3, as DNA: TGTGCCAGCAGTTTAAGGTTTGTGGGGACACTTCTCACTGAAGCTTTCTTT. Its protein product is CASSLRFVGTLLTEAFF.

The chain recombines TRBV7-8 with TRBJ2-7; 7 bases line up with TRBD1. The CDR3 length is 15 residues. Trimming removed 1 base from V and 0 bases from J; junction bases left unmatched: 3. CDR1 and CDR2 (germline): SGHVS, FQNEAQ. In nucleotides, the CDR3 is TGTGCCAGCAGCTTAGAAGCAGGGGGCTCCTACGAGCAGTACTTC. It encodes CASSLEAGGSYEQYF.

The V and J genes are TRBV10-3 and TRBJ1-2, with 9 bases aligning to TRBD1. The V gene's germline CDR1 is ENHRY and CDR2 SYGVKD. This CDR3 spans 13 amino acids. Unmatched junction bases numbered 8, after V lost 8 bases and J lost 7 bases. CDR3 nucleotide sequence: TGTGCCATCGCGGTACAGGGGGCGGGTGGCTACACCTTC. Translation: CAIAVQGAGGYTF.

J is TRBJ2-1 and V is TRBV7-2, with 9 bases identical to TRBD2. The germline V gene encodes CDR1 SGHTA and CDR2 FQGNSA. Trimming took 5 bases from V and 7 from J; bases not matched to a gene: 6. CDR3 length equals 14 residues. CDR3 region: CASSAGGGYNEQFF. DNA of the CDR3: TGTGCCAGCAGCGCGGGGGGGGGTTATAATGAGCAGTTCTTC.

The rearrangement joins TRBV29-1 to TRBJ2-1; 12 bases line up with TRBD2. The CDR3 has 13 amino acids. Germline V CDR1 and CDR2: SQVTM, ANQGSEA. With 4 bases clipped from V and 5 bases from J, the junction kept 0 bases outside the gene matches. CDR3 protein: CSVGTSGNNEQFF. The DNA of the CDR3 is TGCAGCGTTGGGACTAGCGGGAACAATGAGCAGTTCTTC.

This chain joins TRBV10-3 and TRBJ1-2; 10 bases align to TRBD1. The CDR3 consists of 16 residues. V trimming: 3 bases; J trimming: 0 bases; junction bases outside the gene matches: 4. Germline V CDR1 and CDR2: ENHRY, SYGVKD. The CDR3 sequence: CAISDRGQGTNYGYTF. The CDR3 DNA reads TGTGCCATCAGTGACCGGGGACAGGGGACTAACTATGGCTACACCTTC.

The chain has TRBV18 and TRBJ2-7; D possibly corresponds to TRBD2 (5 bases). Trimming took 4 bases from V and 3 from J, leaving 7 bases between them. This CDR3 has 12 amino acids. CDR1 KGHSH and CDR2 LQKENI come from the germline V gene. This CDR3 is CASSQGVYEQYF. The CDR3 DNA sequence: TGTGCCAGCTCACAGGGAGTCTACGAGCAGTACTTC.

The rearrangement joins TRBV7-2 to TRBJ1-2; 9 nucleotides agree with TRBD1. Germline CDR1 SGHTA, CDR2 FQGNSA. The CDR3 length is 15 residues. V was clipped by 4 bases and J by 5 bases; unmatched bases: 8. This CDR3 is CASSSRQGGVYGYTF. The DNA for the CDR3 is TGTGCCAGCAGCTCTAGACAGGGGGGGGTGTATGGCTACACCTTC.

The chain recombines TRBV5-5 with TRBJ2-3; weak D call: TRBD2 (6 bases). Germline assignment: CDR1 SGHKS and CDR2 YYEKEE (reference sequence). The length of the CDR3 is 14 residues. The V gene lost 9 bases and the J gene lost 0 bases, with 14 bases spanning the gap. CDR3 region: CATKAGTSTDTQYF. CDR3 DNA: TGTGCCACCAAAGCGGGTACTAGCACAGATACGCAGTATTTT.

The chain links TRBV2 to TRBJ2-7, with TRBD1 matching over 9 bases. The germline V gene encodes CDR1 SNHLY and CDR2 FYNNEI. V dropped 3 bases and J dropped 3; count of bases not matched to a gene: 6. CDR3 size: 15 residues. The CDR3 spells CASSDSGTGYYEQYF. The CDR3 region has the DNA TGTGCCAGCAGTGACTCCGGGACAGGGTACTACGAGCAGTACTTC.

V usage is TRBV30 and J usage is TRBJ1-1; 8 bases match TRBD1. V was clipped by 7 bases and J by 1 base; unmatched bases: 2. CDR1 GTSNPN and CDR2 SVGIG come from the germline V gene (reference sequence). This CDR3 spans 12 amino acids. CDR3 nucleotides: TGTGCCTTCCAGGGGGCGAACACTGAAGCTTTCTTT. Translated: CAFQGANTEAFF.

This chain connects TRBV6-1 to TRBJ2-7, with TRBD2 matching over 10 bases. The CDR3 length is 14 residues. The germline CDR1 and CDR2 sequences are MNHNS and SASEGT. J lost 8 bases, V lost 4 bases, and 8 bases had no gene match. The CDR3 sequence: CASSAEREGIKQYF. The CDR3 region has the DNA TGTGCCAGCAGTGCCGAGCGGGAGGGCATAAAGCAGTACTTC.

The genes are TRBV15 and TRBJ1-2; D is uncertain. V was shortened by 0 bases and J by 8 bases, with 13 bases between the two germline ends. Per germline, CDR1 LNHNV and CDR2 YYDKDF (reference sequence). The CDR3 has 14 residues. The CDR3 region has the DNA TGTGCCACCAGCAGAGACTCGGGATGGAGGGGCTACACCTTC. Translated, it gives CATSRDSGWRGYTF. Using reference TRBV15 and TRBJ1-2 for the parts outside the CDR3, the full variable domain is DAMVIQNPRYQVTQFGKPVTLSCSQTLNHNVMYWYQQKSSQAPKLLFHYYDKDFNNEADTPDNFQSRRPNTSFCFLDIRSPGLGDTAMYLCATSRDSGWRGYTFGSGTRLTVV.

This clone was detected only a few times. J is TRBJ1-4 and V is TRBV14; perhaps TRBD1 as D (5 bases). The length of the CDR3 is 15 residues. Trimming removed 4 bases from V and 5 bases from J, with 14 bases in between. Germline lookup yields CDR1 SGHDN and CDR2 FVKESK. The CDR3 coding sequence is TGTGCCAGCAGCCCTCCGGGACTGAAGAATGAAAAACTGTTTTTT. It specifies CASSPPGLKNEKLFF.

This chain joins TRBV19 and TRBJ1-6; no clear D gene. Germline V gene data show CDR1 as LNHDA and CDR2 as SQIVND (reference sequence). The CDR3 covers 13 residues. The germline V and J ends were trimmed by 11 bases and 0 bases, with 8 bases remaining between them. CDR3 residues: CAGGSSYNSPLHF. Here the CDR3 DNA reads TGTGCCGGAGGAAGCTCCTATAATTCACCCCTCCACTTT.